The 20 T cell receptor beta chains reported below all come from one sample, sequenced in a study of blood T cell repertoires in COVID-19. Sequencing was performed with immunoSEQ multiplex PCR; in TCRdb, only in-frame clones are kept and a portion is missing. The table includes approximately 460,000 clones, about 88% detected once. The material sequenced was peripheral blood. Every receptor here comes from a man aged 18 to 29 with COVID-19, enrolled during active disease.

The chain joins TRBV5-1 to TRBJ2-2; 7 nucleotides align to TRBD1. The germline gives CDR1 SGHRS, CDR2 YFSETQ. CDR3 size: 17 residues. Trimming at V came to 6 bases and at J to 7 bases, leaving 18 bases not matched to a gene. This chain's CDR3 is CASNPGLQGIGNGELFF. The CDR3, as DNA: TGCGCCAGCAACCCAGGTCTACAGGGGATCGGGAACGGGGAGCTGTTTTTT. The full variable domain, completed using reference TRBV5-1 and TRBJ2-2, is KAGVTQTPRYLIKTRGQQVTLSCSPISGHRSVSWYQQTPGQGLQFLFEYFSETQRNKGNFPGRFSGRQFSNSRSEMNVSTLELGDSALYLCASNPGLQGIGNGELFFGEGSRLTVL.

The chain employs TRBV7-9 and TRBJ1-4; 8 nucleotides align to TRBD1. The CDR3 length is 15 residues. The germline V gene encodes CDR1 SEHNR and CDR2 FQNEAQ (reference sequence). Trimming at V came to 4 bases and at J to 8 bases, leaving 9 bases not matched to a gene. CDR3 amino acids: CASSSYRGVEEKLFF. DNA for the CDR3: TGTGCCAGCAGCTCCTACAGGGGGGTAGAGGAAAAACTGTTTTTT.

The V and J genes are TRBV5-6 and TRBJ2-7; 8 nucleotides agree with TRBD1. This CDR3 is built from 12 residues. In germline, CDR1 is SGHDT, CDR2 YYEEEE. V shed 2 bases, J shed 5 bases, and the junction held 0 bases outside the gene matches. This chain's CDR3 is CASSLQGDEQYF. The CDR3 DNA reads TGTGCCAGCAGCTTACAGGGGGACGAGCAGTACTTC.

This chain connects TRBV5-1 to TRBJ1-1, with 8 nucleotides matching TRBD1. The length of the CDR3 is 14 residues. V was clipped by 4 bases and J by 4 bases; unmatched bases: 6. CDR1 SGHRS and CDR2 YFSETQ come from the germline V gene. In nucleotides, the CDR3 is TGCGCCAGCAGCGCTGGACAGGGTGTCACTGAAGCTTTCTTT. It codes for CASSAGQGVTEAFF.

CDR3 bases: TGTGCCAGCTCACCCAATCAGCCGCTAGGGACAGGGGGCAGGAGGAACACTGAAGCTTTCTTT. It encodes CASSPNQPLGTGGRRNTEAFF. The chain recombines TRBV18 with TRBJ1-1; 12 bases line up with TRBD1. V was pared by 3 bases and J by 1 base, with 18 bases of the junction left unmatched. The CDR3 extends over 21 amino acids. Germline loops: CDR1 KGHSH, CDR2 LQKENI.

This chain joins TRBV5-1 and TRBJ2-1; D is undetermined. The CDR3 covers 15 residues. CDR1 SGHRS and CDR2 YFSETQ come from the germline V gene. The ends were cut back, 4 bases at V and 0 bases at J, with 11 bases in the middle. The CDR3 loop reads CASSLGFSSYNEQFF. Here the CDR3 DNA reads TGCGCCAGCAGCCTGGGGTTCAGCTCCTACAATGAGCAGTTCTTC. The full variable domain, its missing parts supplied by reference TRBV5-1 and TRBJ2-1, is KAGVTQTPRYLIKTRGQQVTLSCSPISGHRSVSWYQQTPGQGLQFLFEYFSETQRNKGNFPGRFSGRQFSNSRSEMNVSTLELGDSALYLCASSLGFSSYNEQFFGPGTRLTVL.

The chain couples TRBV5-4 to TRBJ1-6; perhaps TRBD1 as D (6 bases). The CDR3 is made up of 14 amino acids. Germline lookup yields CDR1 SGHNT and CDR2 YYREEE (reference sequence). V was trimmed by 7 bases and J by 10 bases, leaving 18 bases between them. The CDR3 sequence is CASGSQGIRSPLHF. As DNA, the CDR3 is TGTGCCAGCGGGTCACAGGGAATCAGGTCACCCCTCCACTTT.

This chain connects TRBV27 to TRBJ2-2; 10 nucleotides agree with TRBD1. CDR1 MNHEY and CDR2 SMNVEV come from the germline V gene (reference sequence). Germline trimming cut 5 bases from V and 8 bases from J; bases unmatched to any gene: 5. This CDR3 contains 14 residues. CDR3 residues: CASSHDRGPGELFF. Written as DNA, the CDR3 is TGTGCCAGCAGTCACGACAGGGGGCCTGGGGAGCTGTTTTTT.

CDR3 loop: CASSYDRAPYNEQFF. CDR3 sequence (DNA): TGTGCCAGCAGTTACGACAGGGCACCCTACAATGAGCAGTTCTTC. V is TRBV6-5 and J is TRBJ2-1, with 7 nucleotides matching TRBD1. This CDR3 spans 15 amino acids. V was clipped by 2 bases and J by 2 bases; unmatched bases: 3. CDR1 MNHEY and CDR2 SVGAGI come from the germline V gene.

The gene calls are TRBV19 and TRBJ1-1, with 7 bases fitting TRBD1. V lost 6 bases to trimming and J lost 3 bases; unmatched junction nucleotides: 7. The CDR3 consists of 14 residues. The V gene's germline CDR1 is LNHDA and CDR2 SQIVND (reference sequence). The CDR3 region is CASRLQGLDTEAFF. The CDR3 DNA reads TGTGCCAGTAGACTACAGGGGCTGGACACTGAAGCTTTCTTT.

The V and J genes are TRBV9 and TRBJ2-1; no clear D. The V gene lost 4 bases and the J gene lost 10 bases, with 12 bases spanning the gap. CDR1 and CDR2 from the germline V gene are SGDLS and YYNGEE. CDR3 length: 12 residues. CDR3 DNA: TGTGCCAGCAGCCTCCGACTTACAGAGCAGTTCTTC. It codes for CASSLRLTEQFF.

The chain uses TRBV27 and TRBJ2-7, with a possible D match to TRBD2 (6 bases). Germline CDR1 and CDR2: MNHEY and SMNVEV (reference sequence). Trimming removed 5 bases at V and 2 bases at J, with 10 bases between. The CDR3 is 13 residues long. The CDR3 region has the DNA TGTGCCAGCAGTGGGGGGAGTGCCTACGAGCAGTACTTC. It is translated as CASSGGSAYEQYF.

This rearrangement joins TRBV5-1 to TRBJ1-1; 10 nucleotides agree with TRBD1. The CDR3 spans 18 residues. CDR1 is SGHRS and CDR2 is YFSETQ in the germline V gene. Losses at the gene ends were 2 bases for V and 3 bases for J; bases not matched to a gene: 13. The CDR3 region is CASSFGTGALIGDTEAFF. In DNA, the CDR3 is TGCGCCAGCAGCTTCGGGACAGGGGCCCTGATCGGGGACACTGAAGCTTTCTTT.

This chain uses TRBV5-4 with TRBJ2-2, with a weak D call TRBD1 (5 bases). Germline V gene lookup returns CDR1 SGHNT and CDR2 YYREEE (reference sequence). The CDR3 spans 15 residues. V lost 4 bases and J lost 1, with 11 bases in between. The CDR3 DNA follows: TGTGCCAGCAGCGCAGATACAGGGAACACCGGGGAGCTGTTTTTT. Protein sequence: CASSADTGNTGELFF.

About this clone itself: This CDR3 is also generated by other DNA sequences in the sample. The rearrangement uses TRBV18 and TRBJ2-7; D remains unclear. The germline gives CDR1 KGHSH, CDR2 LQKENI. The CDR3 loop spans 13 amino acids. Deletions cut 0 bases from V and 3 bases from J, with 6 bases between. CDR3 loop: CASSPPSSYEQYF. The CDR3 coding sequence is TGTGCCAGCTCACCACCGTCGAGCTACGAGCAGTACTTC.

This clone was seen just once. The V and J genes are TRBV6-5 and TRBJ2-7; no clear D. The CDR3 has 13 residues. Germline lookup yields CDR1 MNHEY and CDR2 SVGAGI. V dropped 2 bases and J dropped 2 bases, with 7 bases sitting between them. The CDR3 bases are TGTGCCAGCAGTTACGGTCCAGCCTACGAGCAGTACTTC. Protein product: CASSYGPAYEQYF.

V and J are TRBV7-9 and TRBJ2-2; 7 bases align to TRBD2. The CDR3 totals 15 residues. V gave up 3 bases and J gave up 4 bases; unmatched junction bases: 5. Germline CDR1 and CDR2: SEHNR and FQNEAQ (reference sequence). This CDR3 reads CASSLTSHPTGELFF. DNA for the CDR3: TGTGCCAGCAGCTTGACTAGCCACCCCACCGGGGAGCTGTTTTTT.

This rearrangement joins TRBV5-8 to TRBJ2-2, with 10 positions matching TRBD1. The CDR3 sequence is 18 residues long. The junction had 8 bases not matched to a gene; V was cut back by 2 bases and J by 1 base. Germline CDR1 is SGHTS and CDR2 is YDEGEE. CDR3: CASSFRQGAPLNTGELFF. The DNA for the CDR3 is TGTGCCAGCAGCTTCAGACAGGGGGCGCCCCTGAACACCGGGGAGCTGTTTTTT.

This clone was observed a handful of times. The chain uses TRBV10-3 and TRBJ2-1; 8 positions match TRBD2. Unmatched junction bases numbered 12, after V lost 0 bases and J lost 8 bases. CDR1 is ENHRY, CDR2 SYGVKD, per germline. The length of the CDR3 is 17 residues. The CDR3 DNA reads TGTGCCATCAGTGAGTCGATTGTGGGACTAGACGGCGATGAGCAGTTCTTC. It encodes CAISESIVGLDGDEQFF.

This rearrangement joins TRBV27 to TRBJ1-1; 7 bases are shared with TRBD1. V lost 7 bases to trimming and J lost 4 bases; unmatched junction nucleotides: 9. Germline V gene data show CDR1 as MNHEY and CDR2 as SMNVEV (reference sequence). This CDR3 spans 14 amino acids. CDR3 loop: CASTATGDPTEAFF. The CDR3 DNA follows: TGTGCCAGCACCGCCACAGGGGATCCCACTGAAGCTTTCTTT.